Each of the 7 T cell receptor beta chains below was sequenced from the same sample in a study of control samples from healthy donors and cancer patients (dated by TCRdb to about 2020). Library preparation was by the immunoSEQ multiplex PCR assay. As stored in TCRdb, this immuneACCESS dataset retains in-frame rearrangements with V and J assigned. A fraction of the clones does not appear; measured against another copy, unresolved V genes explain less than half of the discrepancy, and the remainder lacks a known reason. The table for this sample lists about 130,000 clones; roughly nine tenths of them were counted only once. The ten most abundant clones make up about 7.6% of the sample. The sequenced material came from PBMCs. These receptors were obtained from a man aged 45-60 years with head and neck cancer.

The chain has TRBV7-2 and TRBJ2-5; D call uncertain. Looked up from germline, CDR1 is SGHTA and CDR2 is FQGNSA. V was clipped by 5 bases and J by 4 bases, with 14 bases between them. The CDR3 is 14 amino acids. The CDR3 nucleotides are TGTGCCAGCAGCACCCGGACCCTAACAGAGACCCAGTACTTC. It is translated as CASSTRTLTETQYF.

The J gene is TRBJ2-6, the V gene TRBV10-2; D not resolved. The germline V gene has CDR1 WSHSY and CDR2 SAAADI. Deletions cut 5 bases from V and 0 bases from J, with 8 bases between. The CDR3 sequence is 15 residues long. CDR3: CASSPAGSGANVLTF. The CDR3 DNA sequence: TGCGCCAGCAGTCCTGCCGGCTCTGGGGCCAACGTCCTGACTTTC.

This sequence joins TRBV6-5 and TRBJ2-7; perhaps TRBD2 as D (5 bases). CDR3 length: 13 amino acids. Germline V gives CDR1 MNHEY, CDR2 SVGAGI. Trimming stripped 1 base from V and 6 bases from J, with 10 bases between. CDR3 sequence: CASSYWTGSEQYF. The CDR3 bases are TGTGCCAGCAGTTACTGGACGGGGAGCGAGCAGTACTTC.

The V gene is TRBV6-5, the J gene TRBJ2-1; 12 positions match TRBD2. The V segment lost 7 bases and the J segment 7 bases; nucleotides outside the gene matches: 8. CDR1 MNHEY and CDR2 SVGAGI come from the germline V gene. CDR3 length: 15 residues. In DNA, the CDR3 is TGTGCCAGCACCGATCTAGCGGGGGGGAAGAATGAGCAGTTCTTC. This sequence encodes CASTDLAGGKNEQFF.

The chain employs TRBV3-1 (or the pseudogene TRBV3-2) and TRBJ2-4; D gene ambiguous. Trimming removed 5 bases from V and 0 bases from J, with 20 bases in between. The CDR3 is 18 residues long. Germline V lookup: CDR1 LGHDT, CDR2 YNNKEL (reference sequence). CDR3 protein: CASSSLYPEALAKNIQYF. In nucleotides, the CDR3 is TGTGCCAGCAGCAGTCTTTACCCAGAGGCCCTAGCCAAAAACATTCAGTACTTC.

The rearrangement uses TRBV5-6 and TRBJ2-1; tentatively, D is TRBD1 or TRBD2 (5 bases each). The CDR3 covers 17 residues. CDR1 SGHDT and CDR2 YYEEEE come from the germline V gene. The V gene lost 3 bases and the J gene lost 0 bases, with 16 bases spanning the gap. This CDR3 reads CASSWGKAGSSYNEQFF. In nucleotides, the CDR3 is TGTGCCAGCAGCTGGGGGAAAGCCGGGTCCTCCTACAATGAGCAGTTCTTC.

V usage is TRBV4-2 and J usage is TRBJ2-1; the match to TRBD2 covers 7 bases. Germline V gene lookup returns CDR1 LGHNA and CDR2 YNFKEQ. V was clipped by 0 bases and J by 2 bases; unmatched bases: 7. The CDR3 spans 17 residues. CDR3 protein: CASSQDASGNTYNEQFF. The CDR3 DNA is TGTGCCAGCAGCCAAGACGCTAGCGGAAACACCTACAATGAGCAGTTCTTC.